These T cell receptor beta chains were read from a single sample in a study of metastatic and nonmetastatic thyroid tumors. TCRdb re-called the PCR reads through MiXCR. The sample carries about 20,000 clones, 21% recorded once. Sample: tumor tissue. The origin of the receptors is a female donor with papillary thyroid cancer or a benign thyroid nodule (not recorded which). Some clones in this sample may be carry-over from other donors' samples. Both conserved end residues are part of each CDR3. The D gene is left open where the match is weak. Some rows have no size entry. The others give once, few or many, or a class for an expanded clone.

TRBV6-1	NA	TRBJ2-2	TRBD1	CASSEEYGTGPGELFF	TGTGCCAGCAGTGAAGAATACGGGACAGGGCCCGGGGAGCTGTTTTTT
TRBV12-3/TRBV12-4	NA	TRBJ2-1	NA	CASSPGTTVVEQFF	TGTGCCAGCAGTCCCGGGACCACGGTTGTTGAGCAGTTCTTC
TRBV6-2/TRBV6-3	few	TRBJ1-2	NA	CASGYWGRLYGYTF	TGTGCCAGCGGTTACTGGGGGAGACTCTATGGCTACACCTTC
TRBV15	few	TRBJ2-7	NA	CSTSKQGARGEQYF	TGTTCCACCAGCAAACAGGGTGCCAGGGGCGAGCAGTACTTC
TRBV30	many	TRBJ1-2	NA	CAWNRDTAIYTF	TGTGCCTGGAATCGGGACACCGCGATCTACACCTTC
TRBV28	many	TRBJ1-5	NA	CASSPMSTPNQPQHF	TGTGCCAGCAGCCCCATGTCGACACCGAATCAGCCCCAGCATTTT
TRBV12-3/TRBV12-4	few	TRBJ2-1	NA	CASSLGQYNEQFF	TGTGCCAGCTCCCTCGGACAGTACAATGAGCAGTTCTTC
TRBV5-6	many	TRBJ2-5	TRBD2	CASSLTSGRAVPETQYF	TGTGCCAGCAGCTTGACTAGCGGGAGGGCTGTTCCAGAGACCCAGTACTTC
TRBV6-1	NA	TRBJ1-5	TRBD1	CASSPVVDLTGDQPQHF	TGTGCCAGCAGTCCCGTAGTCGATCTGACAGGGGACCAGCCCCAGCATTTT
TRBV7-9	NA	TRBJ2-7	NA	CASSPLRDAYEQYF	TGTGCCAGCAGCCCCCTCCGCGACGCCTACGAGCAGTACTTC
TRBV2	NA	TRBJ1-5	NA	CASSEAGASYNQPQHF	TGTGCCAGCAGTGAAGCGGGGGCTAGCTACAATCAGCCCCAGCATTTT
TRBV20-1	medium-sized	TRBJ2-7	TRBD2	CSARSGGGIAGVDEQYF	TGCAGTGCTAGGTCCGGGGGAGGGATAGCGGGAGTCGACGAGCAGTACTTC
TRBV11-2	NA	TRBJ2-5	TRBD2	CASSSGDFSGRALGETQYF	TGTGCCAGCAGCTCCGGGGACTTTAGCGGGAGGGCCCTGGGGGAGACCCAGTACTTC
TRBV20-1	many	TRBJ1-2	TRBD1	CSARDRDRSYGYTF	TGCAGTGCTAGAGATCGGGACAGGTCCTATGGCTACACCTTC
TRBV19	many	TRBJ2-1	NA	CASRGDRYLNDEQFF	TGTGCCAGTAGAGGAGATCGGTATCTCAACGATGAGCAGTTCTTC
TRBV11-2	NA	TRBJ2-1	NA	CASSFFGEGSEQFF	TGTGCCAGCAGCTTCTTTGGGGAAGGAAGTGAGCAGTTCTTC
TRBV7-2	many	TRBJ2-7	NA	CASSLVQASYEQYF	TGTGCCAGCAGCTTAGTTCAGGCTTCGTACGAGCAGTACTTC
TRBV7-8	many	TRBJ2-7	TRBD2	CASRRGSTYEQYF	TGTGCCAGCCGACGCGGGAGTACCTACGAGCAGTACTTC
TRBV28	NA	TRBJ2-2	NA	CASMGDTGELFF	TGTGCCAGCATGGGGGACACCGGGGAGCTGTTTTTT
TRBV30	NA	TRBJ1-2	TRBD1	CAWRPTGQRGGGYTF	TGTGCCTGGCGCCCGACAGGGCAGCGAGGGGGGGGCTACACCTTC
TRBV9	NA	TRBJ2-3	TRBD2	CASSVGLAGELLEDTQYF	TGTGCCAGCAGCGTGGGACTAGCGGGGGAGTTGCTCGAGGATACTCAGTATTTT